This TCR beta chain was identified in a study of blood T cells in healthy people across ages. Together with a sample-barcoded 5' primer, a J-beta primer mix was included in a second PCR lasting about 7 to 12 cycles. In TCRdb, the 5' RACE reads were re-called with MiXCR into one record per CDR3 protein. The table lists more than 650,000 distinct CDR3 sequences, about a fifth of them singletons, with roughly a fifth in the top ten. This CDR3 contains 14 residues. V lost 4 bases and J lost 5, with 15 bases in between. This clonotype showed up just a few times. J is TRBJ1-1 and V is TRBV5-3, with unresolved D. TRBV5-3 is recorded as an ORF, its role being uncertain. Material for sequencing was blood. This receptor was obtained from a man aged 70-80 years in good health. The CDR3 DNA reads as TGTGCCAGAAGCGCGGGAAACGTAGGGACTGAAGCTTTCTTT. It yields the protein CARSAGNVGTEAFF.